The clone carrying this TCR beta chain was detected ten times or more. Trimming removed 4 bases from V and 5 bases from J; junction bases left unmatched: 5. Per the germline V gene, CDR1 is SGHRS and CDR2 is YFSETQ. The CDR3 spans 13 residues. The data belong to a study of T-cell memory formation after mild COVID-19. TCRdb independently ran MiXCR on the 5' RACE reads; one entry per CDR3 protein. The sample consists of approximately 350,000 distinct CDR3 sequences, 13% of them appearing once. The gene calls are TRBV5-1 and TRBJ2-5; TRBD1 matches 7 bases. The sample consisted of PBMCs or a T cell subset sorted from them (not recorded which). The sequence derives from a man younger than 35 who had mild COVID-19 (a few samples of this study predate the infection). Cell type and time point are not known. The CDR3 DNA reads as TGCGCCAGCAGCCCAGGGGGTCGGGAGACCCAGTACTTC. Translated, it gives CASSPGGRETQYF.